The 32 T cell receptor beta chains below all came from one sample that was sequenced in a study of T cell repertoires in cytomegalovirus infection. MiXCR was run by TCRdb on the reads, yielding one entry per CDR3 protein. The top ten clones hold approximately 95% of a sample with more than 65,000 distinct CDR3 sequences, approximately 46% of them seen once. Their antigen targets remain unknown. The specimen comprised CD8+ T cells from cultured PBMCs, sampled from culture after CMV antigen stimulation. These TCRs come from a human donor in good health (CMV status not recorded). Some clones in this sample may be carry-over from other donors' samples.

This clonotype was counted a few times. CDR3 in DNA: TGTGCCATCAGTGAAAAAGGGAACACTGAAGCTTTCTTT. Translation gives CAISEKGNTEAFF. This sequence joins TRBV10-3 and TRBJ1-1; D is ambiguous. The CDR3 totals 13 residues. Between the trimmed V and J ends, which lost 3 bases and 1 base, there was a span of 6 bases. Per the germline V gene, CDR1 is ENHRY and CDR2 is SYGVKD.

The chain is built from TRBV20-1 and TRBJ2-5; 7 bases are shared with TRBD2. The CDR3 sequence is 17 residues long. Germline V lookup: CDR1 DFQATT, CDR2 SNEGSKA (reference sequence). Losses at the gene ends were 6 bases for V and 0 bases for J; bases not matched to a gene: 16. The CDR3 loop is CSAFGLVGALYQETQYF. CDR3 sequence (DNA): TGCAGTGCCTTTGGACTAGTTGGGGCCTTATACCAAGAGACCCAGTACTTC.

The genes are TRBV9 and TRBJ1-1; 10 bases fit TRBD1. J lost 11 bases, V lost 4 bases, and 11 bases had no gene match. Germline values: CDR1 SGDLS, CDR2 YYNGEE. The CDR3 is 14 amino acids. The CDR3 sequence: CASSPGTGERRAFF. DNA for the CDR3: TGTGCCAGCAGCCCCGGGACAGGGGAACGGCGGGCTTTCTTT.

The J gene is TRBJ1-2, the V gene TRBV2; TRBD1 aligns across 10 bases. Germline values: CDR1 SNHLY, CDR2 FYNNEI. The CDR3 spans 16 residues. The J segment lost 8 bases and the V segment lost 8 bases, leaving 17 bases of the junction unmatched. CDR3 in DNA: TGTGCCAGCTCCCGACAGGGGGCGATTGGCCCATCCGGCTACACCTTC. Its protein is CASSRQGAIGPSGYTF.

This chain joins TRBV7-2 and TRBJ2-5, with D perhaps matching TRBD1 (5 bases). The CDR3 loop spans 13 amino acids. The ends were cut back, 2 bases at V and 4 bases at J, with 8 bases in the middle. Germline lookup yields CDR1 SGHTA and CDR2 FQGNSA. CDR3 DNA: TGTGCCAGCAGCTTATCCAGGGTAGAGACCCAGTACTTC. It codes for CASSLSRVETQYF. Based on the CDR3 plus reference TRBV7-2 and TRBJ2-5, the full variable domain is GAGVSQSPSNKVTEKGKDVELRCDPISGHTALYWYRQSLGQGLEFLIYFQGNSAPDKSGLPSDRFSAERTGGSVSTLTIQRTQQEDSAVYLCASSLSRVETQYFGPGTRLLVL.

There are many counts of this clonotype. The chain carries TRBV7-2 and TRBJ1-5; 8 bases agree with TRBD1. Losses at the gene ends were 5 bases for V and 1 base for J; bases not matched to a gene: 4. This CDR3 is built from 15 residues. The V gene's germline CDR1 is SGHTA and CDR2 FQGNSA. The CDR3 sequence is CASSPGQGSNQPQHF. The CDR3 DNA reads TGTGCCAGCAGCCCCGGACAGGGAAGCAATCAGCCCCAGCATTTT.

The chain joins TRBV7-8 to TRBJ2-6; D uncertain. Germline V gene sequence: CDR1 SGHVS, CDR2 FQNEAQ. The V and J ends lost 3 bases and 4 bases respectively, with 22 bases between them. This CDR3 is built from 19 residues. The CDR3 nucleotides are TGTGCCAGCAGCTTTGACGGTATGGGCAAGCCTTCGGGGGCCAACGTCCTGACTTTC. This codes for CASSFDGMGKPSGANVLTF.

In the case of this clonotype: The junction and the germline gene differ at one end; a read error may be behind it. The V call is TRBV9, the J call TRBJ2-1, with D possibly called TRBD1 or TRBD2 (5 bases each). Per the germline V gene, CDR1 is SGDLS and CDR2 is YYNGEE. This CDR3 is built from 9 residues. The CDR3 sequence is CASSPGTRF. The CDR3 DNA reads as TGTGCCAGCAGCCCTGGGACCCGCTTC.

The genes are TRBV29-1 and TRBJ1-2, with a tentative D call TRBD1 (5 bases). V was clipped by 1 base and J by 4 bases, with 13 bases between them. CDR1 is SQVTM and CDR2 is ANQGSEA in the germline V gene. The CDR3 length is 14 residues. CDR3 in DNA: TGCAGCGTTGAAGGTCGAACAGGAACCTATGGCTACACCTTC. It codes for CSVEGRTGTYGYTF.

CDR3 DNA sequence: TGTGCCAGCAGCTTGGGTAGGGACCCGCTGGCTGAAGCTTTCTTT. Protein: CASSLGRDPLAEAFF. V and J are TRBV5-4 and TRBJ1-1; weak D call: TRBD1 (5 bases). The CDR3 is 15 amino acids. Trimming left V 0 bases short and J 6 bases short, with 15 bases between. Germline CDR1 is SGHNT and CDR2 is YYREEE (reference sequence).

This clonotype was observed a few times. The rearrangement uses TRBV7-2 and TRBJ2-5; 7 positions match TRBD2. Germline CDR1 is SGHTA and CDR2 is FQGNSA. V dropped 1 base and J dropped 5; count of bases not matched to a gene: 1. The CDR3 spans 13 residues. CDR3 protein: CASSLDGGETQYF. The CDR3 bases are TGTGCCAGCAGCTTAGACGGGGGGGAGACCCAGTACTTC.

V gene TRBV7-7 combines with J gene TRBJ2-2, with 10 nucleotides matching TRBD1. V gave up 1 base and J gave up 6 bases; unmatched junction bases: 11. Germline CDR1 reads SSHAT; CDR2 reads FNYEAQ (reference sequence). CDR3 length equals 18 residues. CDR3 nucleotides: TGTGCCAGCAGCTTAGGCTCTCGGACAGGGGGATTGGCCGGGGAGCTGTTTTTT. Protein product: CASSLGSRTGGLAGELFF.

The chain recombines TRBV7-8 with TRBJ2-3; no definite D call. Trimming cost V 4 bases and J 5 bases, with 7 bases left between them. CDR1 and CDR2 (germline): SGHVS, FQNEAQ. There are 12 residues in the CDR3. DNA of the CDR3: TGTGCCAGCAGCTGGCGCCAAGATACGCAGTATTTT. It yields the protein CASSWRQDTQYF.

The J gene is TRBJ1-1, the V gene TRBV4-2; 9 bases fit TRBD1. Per the germline V gene, CDR1 is LGHNA and CDR2 is YNFKEQ. V shed 1 base, J shed 8 bases, and the junction held 2 bases outside the gene matches. The CDR3 contains 13 residues. CDR3 in amino acids: CASSQGTGEEAFF. CDR3 sequence (DNA): TGTGCCAGCAGCCAAGGGACAGGGGAGGAAGCTTTCTTT.

The chain joins TRBV12-3 or TRBV12-4 to TRBJ2-3; 8 bases fit TRBD1. CDR3 length: 15 residues. V gave up 6 bases and J gave up 2 bases; unmatched junction bases: 7. CDR3 in DNA: TGTGCCAGCAGGACAGGGGCCACGATCACAGATACGCAGTATTTT. As protein: CASRTGATITDTQYF.

The CDR3 protein is CASSLGTGKASNQPQHF. The CDR3 DNA sequence: TGTGCCAGCAGCTTGGGGACAGGGAAGGCTAGCAATCAGCCCCAGCATTTT. This chain uses TRBV5-8 with TRBJ1-5; TRBD1 aligns across 8 bases. The V gene end was trimmed by 0 bases and the J gene end by 0 bases; junction bases not matched to a gene: 5. CDR1 SGHTS and CDR2 YDEGEE come from the germline V gene. The CDR3 extends over 17 amino acids.

The V and J genes are TRBV19 and TRBJ2-1; a possible D gene is TRBD2 (6 bases). In germline, CDR1 is LNHDA, CDR2 SQIVND (reference sequence). This CDR3 is 15 amino acids long. V lost 8 bases to trimming and J lost 9 bases, with 23 bases between them. CDR3 in amino acids: CASGWSGTGSAEQFF. The CDR3, as DNA: TGTGCCAGTGGATGGTCCGGGACCGGGAGCGCTGAGCAGTTCTTC.

The gene calls are TRBV11-2 and TRBJ1-1; 7 nucleotides align to TRBD1. The V and J ends lost 2 bases and 4 bases, in that order; junction bases with no gene match: 4. The CDR3 is 14 amino acids. The germline CDR1 and CDR2 sequences are SGHAT and FQNNGV. CDR3 bases: TGTGCCAGCAGCTTACTCAGGGGGGGCACTGAAGCTTTCTTT. Encoded protein: CASSLLRGGTEAFF.

The genes are TRBV12-3 or TRBV12-4 and TRBJ2-2; D unresolved. This CDR3 spans 11 amino acids. V lost 8 bases to trimming and J lost 5 bases, with 6 bases between them. The CDR3 loop is CASQRTGELFF. The CDR3 nucleotides read TGTGCCAGCCAGAGGACCGGGGAGCTGTTTTTT.

This sequence joins TRBV28 and TRBJ2-7; TRBD2 aligns across 9 bases. The CDR3 contains 17 residues. CDR1 and CDR2 (germline): MDHEN, SYDVKM. The ends lost 3 bases at V and 3 bases at J; junction bases unmatched: 12. The CDR3 region is CASSFPREGANYYEQYF. The CDR3 DNA follows: TGTGCCAGCAGTTTCCCGCGGGAGGGGGCCAATTACTACGAGCAGTACTTC.

This chain links TRBV2 with TRBJ2-5, with 9 positions matching TRBD1. Trimming took 7 bases from V and 5 from J; bases not matched to a gene: 5. CDR3 length equals 13 residues. The germline CDR1 and CDR2 sequences are SNHLY and FYNNEI. The DNA of the CDR3 is TGTGCCAGCAAACAGGGGGCGGCTGAGACCCAGTACTTC. It translates to CASKQGAAETQYF.

The gene calls are TRBV27 and TRBJ1-1, with a tentative D call TRBD1 (6 bases). This CDR3 has 13 residues. Germline-derived CDR1 and CDR2 are MNHEY and SMNVEV (reference sequence). The CDR3 DNA follows: TGTGCTGTTTGGCCGGGGGCGCTTGGAAAAGCTTTCTTT. This codes for CAVWPGALGKAFF.

The chain carries TRBV7-1 and TRBJ2-7; perhaps TRBD2 as D (5 bases). TRBV7-1 is an ORF, with its function uncertain. V was shortened by 5 bases and J by 7 bases, with 15 bases between the two germline ends. This CDR3 contains 13 residues. The CDR3 here is CASSPVLSGEQYF. For the CDR3, the DNA is TGTGCCAGCAGCCCGGTTCTCTCGGGAGAGCAGTACTTC.

The chain has TRBV12-3 or TRBV12-4 and TRBJ2-3; D is undetermined. The CDR3 extends over 15 amino acids. Between the trimmed V and J ends, which lost 3 bases and 6 bases, there was a span of 16 bases. CDR3 sequence reads: CASSLRIGWADTQYF. Here the CDR3 DNA reads TGTGCCAGCAGTTTGCGGATTGGCTGGGCGGATACGCAGTATTTT.

This sequence joins TRBV7-6 and TRBJ1-4; D unclear. V shed 5 bases and J shed 7 bases, with 17 bases lying between them. The CDR3 totals 15 residues. Germline lookup yields CDR1 SGHVS and CDR2 FNYEAQ. CDR3 nucleotides: TGTGCCAGCAGCACCGACACTGCGGAGAGTGAAAAACTGTTTTTT. This codes for CASSTDTAESEKLFF.

This clonotype showed up just a few times. The chain employs TRBV4-2 and TRBJ2-1; 7 bases agree with TRBD2. With V trimmed by 1 base and J by 1 base, 7 bases remained unmatched. The CDR3 runs to 17 residues. Germline V gene data show CDR1 as LGHNA and CDR2 as YNFKEQ. The CDR3 spells CASSQVISGVSYNEQFF. For the CDR3, the DNA is TGTGCCAGCAGCCAAGTAATCAGCGGGGTGTCCTACAATGAGCAGTTCTTC.

This chain connects TRBV11-3 to TRBJ2-2; 7 bases align to TRBD1. Germline CDR1 is SGHNT and CDR2 is YENEEA. There are 15 residues in the CDR3. The V gene end was trimmed by 5 bases and the J gene end by 0 bases; junction bases not matched to a gene: 3. For the CDR3, the DNA is TGTGCCAGCAGCCGGGACAGTGCGAACACCGGGGAGCTGTTTTTT. Translating it yields CASSRDSANTGELFF.

This chain uses TRBV7-9 with TRBJ2-3, with 8 bases identical to TRBD2. Germline CDR1 and CDR2: SEHNR and FQNEAQ (reference sequence). Trimming removed 5 bases from V and 2 bases from J; junction bases left unmatched: 9. There are 16 residues in the CDR3. Written as DNA, the CDR3 is TGTGCCAGCAGCCCCCAGGTAGCGGGATTCACAGATACGCAGTATTTT. Amino acid sequence: CASSPQVAGFTDTQYF.

The V and J genes are TRBV3-1 and TRBJ2-2; D is possibly TRBD2 (5 bases). Trimming pared 4 bases from V and 6 bases from J, leaving 18 bases between. The CDR3 spans 16 residues. In germline, CDR1 is LGHDT, CDR2 YNNKEL (reference sequence). The CDR3 reads CASSPLMAGLAGELFF. The CDR3 nucleotides are TGTGCCAGCAGCCCCTTAATGGCGGGTTTGGCCGGGGAGCTGTTTTTT.

V and J are TRBV7-6 and TRBJ2-4; 7 bases are shared with TRBD2. Germline CDR1 is SGHVS and CDR2 is FNYEAQ. J was trimmed by 5 bases and V by 5 bases; bases with no gene match: 15. There are 17 residues in the CDR3. Here the CDR3 reads CASSLNGASGGENIQYF. The CDR3 DNA is TGTGCCAGCAGCCTCAATGGGGCTAGCGGAGGGGAAAACATTCAGTACTTC.

The chain has TRBV7-9 and TRBJ2-5; D could derive from TRBD1 or TRBD2 (5 bases each). The germline V gene has CDR1 SEHNR and CDR2 FQNEAQ (reference sequence). V gave up 3 bases and J gave up 5 bases, with 13 bases separating them. This CDR3 spans 14 amino acids. DNA of the CDR3: TGTGCCAGCAGCTTCGCGAGGGGCGGTGAGACCCAGTACTTC. Protein sequence: CASSFARGGETQYF.

Comment on this clonotype: Since a much larger clone is just one base distant, this may be a read error. This chain connects TRBV5-4 to TRBJ2-3, with unresolved D. The CDR3 consists of 11 residues. Germline CDR1 SGHNT, CDR2 YYREEE (reference sequence). The ends were cut back, 2 bases at V and 5 bases at J, with 3 bases in the middle. The CDR3 sequence: CASSLRDTQYF. CDR3 nucleotides: TGTGCCAGCAGCTTACGAGATACGCAGTATTTT.